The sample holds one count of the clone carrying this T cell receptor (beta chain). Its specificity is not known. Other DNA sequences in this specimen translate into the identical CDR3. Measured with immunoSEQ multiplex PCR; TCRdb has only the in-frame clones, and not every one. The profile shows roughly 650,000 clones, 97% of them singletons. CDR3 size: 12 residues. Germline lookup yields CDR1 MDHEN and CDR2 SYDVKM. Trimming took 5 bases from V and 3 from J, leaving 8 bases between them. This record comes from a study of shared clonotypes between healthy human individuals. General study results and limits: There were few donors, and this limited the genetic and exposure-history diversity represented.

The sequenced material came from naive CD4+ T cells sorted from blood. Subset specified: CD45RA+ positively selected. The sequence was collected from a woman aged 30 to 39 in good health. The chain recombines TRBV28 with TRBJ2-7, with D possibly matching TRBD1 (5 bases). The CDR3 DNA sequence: TGTGCCAGCAGTGGGGCGTACTACGAGCAGTACTTC. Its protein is CASSGAYYEQYF. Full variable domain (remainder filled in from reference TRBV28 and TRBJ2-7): DVKVTQSSRYLVKRTGEKVFLECVQDMDHENMFWYRQDPGLGLRLIYFSYDVKMKEKGDIPEGYSVSREKKERFSLILESASTNQTSMYLCASSGAYYEQYFGPGTRLTVT.